This record concerns one T cell receptor (beta chain) sequence. Its target is not known. These data come from a study of cytomegalovirus exposure and HLA in healthy donors. The PCR employed 60 Vbeta primers together with 13 Jbeta primers. Authors' methods: Counted up in a later analysis, unique TCR beta chains came to about 80 million, with around 9.9 million shared. Assay used: immunoSEQ multiplex PCR; TCRdb lists only in-frame clones, some missing. V, J and clone size were drawn from that table, and D and trimming were deduced from the DNA. The table has over 120,000 clones, 70% seen once; the top ten hold under 2.5%. The CDR3 extends over 13 amino acids. With V trimmed by 7 bases and J by 7 bases, 9 bases remained unmatched. Germline-derived CDR1 and CDR2 are SQVTM and ANQGSEA. Broader study findings: Among TCR sequences, most were rare, though some public TCRs appeared in many donors.

The J gene is TRBJ2-3, the V gene TRBV29-1; 9 bases agree with TRBD1. The receptor was isolated from a woman aged 55-69 years in good health and CMV-seropositive. The sample consisted of PBMCs. The CDR3 DNA reads TGCAGCGCTGACACAGGGGGCGCGAATACGCAGTATTTT. Translating gives CSADTGGANTQYF.